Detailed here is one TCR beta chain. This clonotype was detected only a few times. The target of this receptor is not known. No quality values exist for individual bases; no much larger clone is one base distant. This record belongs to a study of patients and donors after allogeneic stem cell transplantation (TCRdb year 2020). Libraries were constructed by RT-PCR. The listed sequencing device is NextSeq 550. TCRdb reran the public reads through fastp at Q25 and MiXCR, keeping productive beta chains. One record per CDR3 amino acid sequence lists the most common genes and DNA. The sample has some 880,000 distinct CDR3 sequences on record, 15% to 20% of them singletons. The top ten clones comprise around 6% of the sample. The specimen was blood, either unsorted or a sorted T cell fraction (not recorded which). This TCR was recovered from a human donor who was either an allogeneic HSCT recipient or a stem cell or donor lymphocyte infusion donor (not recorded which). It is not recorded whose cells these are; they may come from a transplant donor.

The nucleotides are TGCAGTGCTAGAGATAGTCTCTATGGCTACACCTTC. Translated, it gives CSARDSLYGYTF. Rearrangement joined TRBV20-1 to TRBJ1-2, with the D gene too uncertain to name. CDR1 and CDR2 are read off the germline V gene (reference sequence) as DFQATT and SNEGSKA. The CDR3 sequence holds 12 residues, the cysteine and phenylalanine included. Of the read, only the CDR3 DNA is kept; its 36 bases are in frame from base 1. V loses 0 bases of germline sequence and J loses 4 bases, and the interval between the two ends is 6 bases.